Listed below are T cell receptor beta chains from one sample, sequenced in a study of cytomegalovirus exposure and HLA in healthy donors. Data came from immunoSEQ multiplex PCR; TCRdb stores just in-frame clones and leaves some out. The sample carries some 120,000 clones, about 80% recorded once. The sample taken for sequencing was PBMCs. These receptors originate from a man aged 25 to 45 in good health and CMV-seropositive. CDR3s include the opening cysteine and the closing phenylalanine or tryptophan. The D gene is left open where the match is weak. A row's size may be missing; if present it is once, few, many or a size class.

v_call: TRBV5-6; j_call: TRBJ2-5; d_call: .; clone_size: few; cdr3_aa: CASSLVLEETQYF; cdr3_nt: TGTGCCAGCAGCTTGGTCCTTGAAGAGACCCAGTACTTC
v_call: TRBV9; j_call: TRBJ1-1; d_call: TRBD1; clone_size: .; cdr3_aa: CASSPGGTAFEAFF; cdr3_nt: TGTGCCAGCAGCCCGGGCGGGACAGCCTTTGAAGCTTTCTTT
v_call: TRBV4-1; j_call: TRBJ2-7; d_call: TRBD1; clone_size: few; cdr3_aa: CASSLGTGVPYEQYF; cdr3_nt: TGCGCCAGCAGCCTTGGGACAGGGGTCCCCTACGAGCAGTACTTC
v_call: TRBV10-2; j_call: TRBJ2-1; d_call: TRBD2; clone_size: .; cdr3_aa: CASRERGAKYNEQFF; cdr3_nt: TGCGCCAGCAGAGAGCGGGGGGCCAAATACAATGAGCAGTTCTTC
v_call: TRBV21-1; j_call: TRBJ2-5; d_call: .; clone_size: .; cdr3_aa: CASSKFRTGGGEQYF; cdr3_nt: TGTGCCAGCAGCAAATTCAGGACAGGGGGCGGTGAGCAGTACTTC
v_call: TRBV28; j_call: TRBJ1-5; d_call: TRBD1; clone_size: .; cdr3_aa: CASSPRTGNDQPQHF; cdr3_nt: TGTGCCAGCAGTCCGCGGACAGGGAACGATCAGCCCCAGCATTTT
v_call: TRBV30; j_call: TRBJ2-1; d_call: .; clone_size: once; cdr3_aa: CAGVTGGVSYNEQFF; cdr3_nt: TGTGCCGGAGTCACAGGGGGGGTATCCTACAATGAGCAGTTCTTC
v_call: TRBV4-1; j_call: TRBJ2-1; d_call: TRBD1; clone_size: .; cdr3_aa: CASSQVRQGVYNEQFF; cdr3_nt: TGCGCCAGCAGCCAAGTAAGGCAGGGGGTCTACAATGAGCAGTTCTTC
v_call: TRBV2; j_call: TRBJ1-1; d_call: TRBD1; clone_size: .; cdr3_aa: CASSRDRGFTEAFF; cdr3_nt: TGTGCCAGCAGCCGGGACAGGGGGTTTACTGAAGCTTTCTTT
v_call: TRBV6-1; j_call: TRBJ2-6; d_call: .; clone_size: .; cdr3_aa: CASSDGLSGANVLTF; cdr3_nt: TGTGCCAGCAGTGATGGCCTCTCTGGGGCCAACGTCCTGACTTTC
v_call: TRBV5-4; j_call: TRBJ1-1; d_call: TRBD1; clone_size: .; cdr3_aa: CASSIDRENTEAFF; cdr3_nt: TGTGCCAGCAGCATTGACAGGGAGAACACTGAAGCTTTCTTT
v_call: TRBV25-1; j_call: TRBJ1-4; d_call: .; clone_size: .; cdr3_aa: CASRGAGSEKLFF; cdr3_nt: TGTGCCAGCAGGGGAGCTGGGAGTGAAAAACTGTTTTTT
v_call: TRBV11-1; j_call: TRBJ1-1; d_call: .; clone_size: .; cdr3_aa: CASSLSNTEAFF; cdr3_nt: TGTGCCAGCAGCTTGAGCAACACTGAAGCTTTCTTT
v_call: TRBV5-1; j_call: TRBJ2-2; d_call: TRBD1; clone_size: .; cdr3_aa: CASSLQGTANTGELFF; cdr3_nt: TGCGCCAGCAGCCTCCAGGGGACAGCGAACACCGGGGAGCTGTTTTTT
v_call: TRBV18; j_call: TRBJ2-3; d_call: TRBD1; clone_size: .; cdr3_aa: CASSPPDLAVGQGVDTQYF; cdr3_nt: TGTGCCAGCTCACCACCGGACCTCGCCGTGGGACAGGGTGTAGATACGCAGTATTTT
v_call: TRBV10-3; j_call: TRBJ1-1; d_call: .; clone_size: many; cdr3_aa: CAISLDNKNTEAFF; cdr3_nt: TGTGCCATCAGCCTGGACAATAAGAACACTGAAGCTTTCTTT
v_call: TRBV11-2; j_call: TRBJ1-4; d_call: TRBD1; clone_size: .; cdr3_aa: CASGNQGAYEKLFF; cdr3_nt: TGTGCCAGCGGAAATCAGGGGGCTTACGAAAAACTGTTTTTT
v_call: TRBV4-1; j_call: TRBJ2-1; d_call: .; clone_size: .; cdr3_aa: CASSEILASYNEQFF; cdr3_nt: TGCGCCAGCAGCGAAATCCTAGCCTCCTACAATGAGCAGTTCTTC
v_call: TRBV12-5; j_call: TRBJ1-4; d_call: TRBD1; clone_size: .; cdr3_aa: CASGTGQGGGEKLFF; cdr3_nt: TGTGCTAGTGGCACTGGACAGGGCGGAGGCGAAAAACTGTTTTTT
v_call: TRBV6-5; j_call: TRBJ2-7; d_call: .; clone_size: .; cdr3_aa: CASSRGKYEQYF; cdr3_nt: TGTGCCAGCAGCAGGGGAAAATACGAGCAGTACTTC
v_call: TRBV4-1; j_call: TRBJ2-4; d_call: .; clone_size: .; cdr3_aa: CASSQDGAVAKNSQYF; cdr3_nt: TGCGCCAGCAGCCAAGATGGGGCGGTAGCCAAAAACAGTCAGTACTTC
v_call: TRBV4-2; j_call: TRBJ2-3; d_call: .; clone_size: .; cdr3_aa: CASSQEFNYFSTQYF; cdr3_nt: TGTGCCAGCAGCCAAGAGTTCAACTACTTCAGTACGCAGTATTTT